Presented here are 31 T cell receptor beta chains from one specimen sequenced in a study of tumor-infiltrating lymphocytes in glioblastoma multiforme. Three nested ARM-PCR rounds with V-beta and C-beta primers built TCRB libraries. TCRdb re-derived calls from the multiplex PCR reads in MiXCR, one entry per CDR3 protein. The table shows over 10,000 distinct CDR3 sequences, with 64% occurring only once. The sequencing sample was made of brain tumor tissue. These receptors all stem from a male donor with glioblastoma.

This clonotype rates as large. J is TRBJ2-1 and V is TRBV4-1; no reliable D call. Germline lookup yields CDR1 MGHRA and CDR2 YSYEKL. V dropped 0 bases and J dropped 7 bases, with 13 bases sitting between them. The CDR3 spans 15 residues. The CDR3 coding sequence is TGCGCCAGCAGCCAAGAAGAAAAGCCCTTTAATGAGCAGTTCTTC. Its translation: CASSQEEKPFNEQFF.

By frequency in the sample, this clonotype is medium-sized (0.01 to 0.1%). The rearrangement links TRBV6-1 to TRBJ2-5; D is uncertain. The germline V and J ends were trimmed by 3 bases and 5 bases, with 13 bases remaining between them. Germline values: CDR1 MNHNS, CDR2 SASEGT. The CDR3 contains 14 residues. The CDR3 DNA sequence: TGTGCCAGCAGTGATACGCTCCCTTGGGAGACCCAGTACTTC. Translation: CASSDTLPWETQYF.

The rearrangement joins TRBV11-2 to TRBJ2-7, with unresolved D. Germline CDR1 reads SGHAT; CDR2 reads FQNNGV. Trimming removed 2 bases from V and 9 bases from J, with 11 bases in between. The length of the CDR3 is 12 residues. The DNA for the CDR3 is TGTGCCAGCAGCTTAAGGCCCGCACGGCAGTACTTC. Residues: CASSLRPARQYF. Complete variable domain (other parts from reference TRBV11-2 and TRBJ2-7): EAGVAQSPRYKIIEKRQSVAFWCNPISGHATLYWYQQILGQGPKLLIQFQNNGVVDDSQLPKDRFSAERLKGVDSTLKIQPAKLEDSAVYLCASSLRPARQYFGPGTRLTVT.

This clonotype was counted a few times. Being one base from a much bigger clone, this may be a read error. This chain connects TRBV20-1 to TRBJ2-3; 7 nucleotides match TRBD2. CDR1 and CDR2 (germline): DFQATT, SNEGSKA (reference sequence). This CDR3 region has 15 residues. The CDR3 DNA reads as TGCAGTGCTCCTTCGGGGGGACCCGCCGCAGATACGCGGTATTTT. It yields the protein CSAPSGGPAADTRYF.

This chain joins TRBV11-2 and TRBJ2-1, with D possibly being TRBD2 (5 bases). This CDR3 is built from 14 residues. The germline V gene has CDR1 SGHAT and CDR2 FQNNGV. The V end lost 1 base, the J end lost 9 bases, and 13 bases lay between the germline ends. The CDR3 nucleotides are TGTGCCAGCAGCTTAGTTGCTACTAGGGTTGAGCAGTTCTTC. Translating it yields CASSLVATRVEQFF.

A note on this clonotype: One junction end disagrees with the germline gene, perhaps due to a read error. This chain uses TRBV4-1 with TRBJ2-7; D is undetermined. The V gene's germline CDR1 is MGHRA and CDR2 YSYEKL. The CDR3 extends over 15 amino acids. This CDR3 is CVSSTQSESSYEQYF. CDR3 coding DNA: TGCGTCAGCAGCACACAAAGCGAGAGCTCCTACGAGCAGTACTTC.

By proportion, this clonotype is medium-sized. This chain uses TRBV6-6 with TRBJ2-3; 14 bases are a match to TRBD2. The CDR3 is 19 amino acids. Trimming took 4 bases from V and 3 from J; bases not matched to a gene: 12. Germline values: CDR1 MNHNY, CDR2 SVGAGI (reference sequence). The CDR3 sequence: CASSSTRLAGGMKTDTQYF. In DNA form, the CDR3 reads TGTGCCAGCAGTTCGACGCGACTAGCGGGAGGGATGAAGACAGATACGCAGTATTTT.

On this clonotype itself: This may arise from a read error, as a much more abundant clone is one base away. Because the CDR3 is missing its conserved closing phenylalanine or tryptophan, this is likely a read error. This rearrangement joins TRBV25-1 to TRBJ2-3, with D perhaps matching TRBD2 (5 bases). V lost 3 bases and J 5 bases, leaving 21 bases between the germline ends. The CDR3 is 17 residues long. Germline CDR1 MGHDK, CDR2 SYGVNS. The CDR3 nucleotides read TGTGCCAGCAGTGAGGCGGAAGGCGGGTGGTGGGGAGATACGCAGTATCTT. Protein: CASSEAEGGWWGDTQYL.

About this clonotype itself: This clone may be a read error of a much larger clone one base away. CDR3 DNA sequence: TGCAATGCTAGAGCACTAGCGGGGAATGAGCAGTTCTTC. Protein product: CNARALAGNEQFF. The chain is built from TRBV20-1 and TRBJ2-1, with 10 positions matching TRBD2. Germline V gene sequence: CDR1 DFQATT, CDR2 SNEGSKA (reference sequence). This CDR3 spans 13 amino acids.

The V call is TRBV11-2, the J call TRBJ2-1, with 9 bases that match TRBD1. Per germline, CDR1 SGHAT and CDR2 FQNNGV. V gave up 9 bases and J gave up 9 bases; unmatched junction bases: 18. The length of the CDR3 is 16 residues. The CDR3 spells CASSHDRGKVNSEQFF. In DNA, the CDR3 is TGTGCCAGTAGCCACGACAGGGGGAAGGTCAACAGTGAGCAGTTCTTC.

This clonotype was seen many times. A much larger clone lies one base from this, so it may be a read error. The CDR3 does not end in the conserved phenylalanine or tryptophan, so this is likely a read error. The chain employs TRBV29-1 and TRBJ2-7; D is ambiguous. Germline V gene data show CDR1 as SQVTM and CDR2 as ANQGSEA. The CDR3 is 16 amino acids. CDR3 sequence: CRVLDPRSPKQYEQYL. The CDR3 nucleotides read TGCAGGGTTCTCGATCCAAGGTCTCCCAAACAGTACGAGCAGTACCTC.

In regard to this clonotype: No conserved phenylalanine or tryptophan is present at the end of the CDR3, so a read error is the likely explanation. The rearrangement uses TRBV6-1 and TRBJ2-1; possible D gene TRBD1, 5 bases. Per germline, CDR1 MNHNS and CDR2 SASEGT. V lost 7 bases and J 10 bases, leaving 23 bases between the germline ends. The CDR3 runs 15 residues. The DNA for the CDR3 is TGTGCCAGCATCGGCAGGGTGGGGTTATCCGGGGAGCAGTTCATC. Translation gives CASIGRVGLSGEQFI.

The rearrangement links TRBV20-1 to TRBJ2-1; D is perhaps TRBD1 (6 bases). CDR3 length: 14 residues. The germline V gene encodes CDR1 DFQATT and CDR2 SNEGSKA (reference sequence). V gave up 2 bases and J gave up 4 bases, with 12 bases separating them. The DNA of the CDR3 is TGCAGTGCTAGATCGAGGGGGATTTACAATGAGCAGTTCTTC. Translating gives CSARSRGIYNEQFF.

At least ten counts were recorded for this clonotype. The chain carries TRBV29-1 and TRBJ1-2; D ambiguous. This CDR3 contains 10 residues. Trimming stripped 3 bases from V and 4 bases from J, with 3 bases between. Germline CDR1 and CDR2: SQVTM and ANQGSEA. CDR3 in DNA: TGCAGCGTTGACAGCTATGGCTACACCTTC. Protein sequence: CSVDSYGYTF.

V is TRBV6-2 or TRBV6-3 and J is TRBJ2-3; 9 bases align to TRBD2. The CDR3 covers 14 residues. Germline V gene data show CDR1 as MNHEY and CDR2 as SVGEGT. Trimming cost V 7 bases and J 1 base; bases outside gene matches: 3. In DNA form, the CDR3 reads TGTGCCAGCAACGGCGGGAGGGGCACAGATACGCAGTATTTT. Amino acids: CASNGGRGTDTQYF.

Worth noting for this clonotype: Here the CDR3 omits its conserved ending phenylalanine or tryptophan, so a read error is the likely source. The chain has TRBV4-1 and TRBJ2-5, with 8 nucleotides matching TRBD1. Germline CDR1 reads MGHRA; CDR2 reads YSYEKL. The ends lost 6 bases at V and 5 bases at J; junction bases unmatched: 20. The CDR3 is 18 residues long. The CDR3 region is CASRHTLGRAGGRETQYL. The CDR3 nucleotides read TGCGCCAGCAGGCACACGTTGGGGAGAGCAGGGGGCCGGGAGACCCAGTACCTC.

A remark on this clonotype: One end of the junction fails to match germline, which may point to a read error. The rearrangement uses TRBV28 and TRBJ2-7, with TRBD2 matching 7 bases. This CDR3 spans 14 amino acids. Germline CDR1 is MDHEN and CDR2 is SYDVKM. CDR3 DNA: TGTACCAGCAGTTTTGCGGGAGAGTCCTACGAGCAGTACTTC. Translated: CTSSFAGESYEQYF.

In its sample, this clonotype was seen a few times. With a much larger clone just one base away, this may be a read error. The chain recombines TRBV5-1 with TRBJ1-3; TRBD1 matches 7 bases. CDR1 SGHRS and CDR2 YFSETQ come from the germline V gene. The CDR3 covers 15 residues. The CDR3 sequence: CAGSTTGTEGNTIYF. CDR3 DNA: TGCGCCGGCAGCACAACAGGGACAGAAGGAAACACCATATATTTT.

The rearrangement uses TRBV6-1 and TRBJ1-2; D unresolved. The CDR3 spans 16 residues. Germline V gives CDR1 MNHNS, CDR2 SASEGT. Trimming removed 7 bases from V and 4 bases from J, with 22 bases in between. The DNA of the CDR3 is TGTGCCAGCACCGAATTCCCACAACAGCATTTCTATGGCTACACCTTC. Amino acid sequence: CASTEFPQQHFYGYTF.

CDR3 amino acids: CASSLRTGTGYEQYF. The CDR3 bases are TGTGCCAGCAGCTTACGCACAGGGACAGGCTACGAGCAGTACTTC. V and J are TRBV11-2 and TRBJ2-7; 8 bases match TRBD1. Trimming removed 2 bases from V and 3 bases from J; junction bases left unmatched: 6. CDR1 SGHAT and CDR2 FQNNGV come from the germline V gene. The CDR3 covers 15 residues. Drawing the rest from reference TRBV11-2 and TRBJ2-7, the complete variable domain is EAGVAQSPRYKIIEKRQSVAFWCNPISGHATLYWYQQILGQGPKLLIQFQNNGVVDDSQLPKDRFSAERLKGVDSTLKIQPAKLEDSAVYLCASSLRTGTGYEQYFGPGTRLTVT.

This clonotype appeared once. The chain has TRBV7-9 and TRBJ1-1, with D uncertain. Germline V lookup: CDR1 SEHNR, CDR2 FQNEAQ (reference sequence). V was trimmed by 1 base and J by 0 bases, leaving 9 bases between them. The CDR3 is 15 amino acids. The CDR3 here is CASSLDSRMNTEAFF. CDR3 DNA sequence: TGTGCCAGCAGCTTAGACAGCCGTATGAACACTGAAGCTTTCTTT.

This clonotype has at least ten counts. A much larger clone differs by one base, so this may be a read error. CDR3 bases: TGTGCCAGCAACATATATAGACCCCCGGCCCCTAATGAGCAGTTCTTC. It specifies CASNIYRPPAPNEQFF. J is TRBJ2-1 and V is TRBV5-6; no clear D gene. The germline V and J ends were trimmed by 6 bases and 7 bases, with 23 bases remaining between them. The V gene's germline CDR1 is SGHDT and CDR2 YYEEEE. The CDR3 covers 16 residues.

The rearrangement uses TRBV5-1 and TRBJ2-1; 12 bases are shared with TRBD2. In germline, CDR1 is SGHRS, CDR2 YFSETQ. The CDR3 length is 15 residues. CDR3 DNA sequence: TGCATCAGCAGCCCTCTAGCGGGAGGGGTCAATGAGCAGTTCTTC. This encodes CISSPLAGGVNEQFF.

Relative to its sample, this clonotype is medium-sized (0.01 to 0.1%). The chain couples TRBV6-5 to TRBJ2-3; D uncertain. From germline, CDR1 is MNHEY and CDR2 SVGAGI. V dropped 5 bases and J dropped 2 bases, with 14 bases sitting between them. The CDR3 consists of 15 residues. CDR3 in amino acids: CASSPSWSYTDTQYF. CDR3 coding DNA: TGTGCCAGCAGTCCCTCCTGGTCGTACACAGATACGCAGTATTTT.

The chain links TRBV28 to TRBJ1-5; TRBD1 might be the D (5 bases). CDR1 MDHEN and CDR2 SYDVKM come from the germline V gene. The CDR3 is 11 amino acids. V lost 8 bases and J 9 bases, leaving 11 bases between the germline ends. The CDR3 nucleotides read TGTGCCAGCTTTTTCCAGGGGCCCCAGCATTTT. Protein product: CASFFQGPQHF.

CDR3 loop: CASSLGAAGNTIYF. CDR3 DNA: TGCGCCAGCAGTTTGGGTGCCGCTGGAAACACCATATATTTT. This sequence joins TRBV10-2 and TRBJ1-3; D unclear. The V gene's germline CDR1 is WSHSY and CDR2 SAAADI. Trimming shortened V by 5 bases and J by 2 bases, and 10 bases separated the two germline ends. The CDR3 is made up of 14 amino acids.

As regards this clonotype: Because it lacks the conserved phenylalanine or tryptophan at the end, this CDR3 is likely a read error. J is TRBJ2-3 and V is TRBV6-2 or TRBV6-3; D not resolved. Germline-derived CDR1 and CDR2 are MNHEY and SVGEGT. This CDR3 is 15 amino acids long. With 3 bases removed from V and 6 bases from J, the gap between germline ends came to 16 bases. The CDR3 spells CASSYKEPGRDTQYL. The CDR3 nucleotides are TGTGCCAGCAGTTATAAGGAGCCGGGCCGGGATACGCAGTATCTT.

This clonotype was picked up one time. The CDR3 carries no conserved terminal phenylalanine or tryptophan, so it likely arises from a read error. This rearrangement joins TRBV4-1 to TRBJ1-6, with a possible D match to TRBD1 (5 bases). Germline V gene lookup returns CDR1 MGHRA and CDR2 YSYEKL. This CDR3 has 15 amino acids. CDR3 coding DNA: TGCGCCAACAGCTCGAAGAAGATCAGGGATTCACCCCTCCACTAT. It yields the protein CANSSKKIRDSPLHY.

This clonotype came up a few times. A junction boundary mismatches the germline segment, possibly from a read error. The V gene is TRBV7-9, the J gene TRBJ2-2; D might be TRBD2 (5 bases). The V gene's germline CDR1 is SEHNR and CDR2 FQNEAQ (reference sequence). The CDR3 is made up of 15 amino acids. CDR3 DNA sequence: TGTGCCAGCAGCTTAGAAGAGGTTGGCAACGGGGAGCTTTTTTTT. Translating it yields CASSLEEVGNGELFF.

The CDR3 nucleotides are TGTGCCAGCAGCTTCTATAGCCTAGCACTATACGAGCAGCACGTC. It codes for CASSFYSLALYEQHV. The chain uses TRBV11-2 and TRBJ2-7, with D perhaps matching TRBD2 (5 bases). Per the germline V gene, CDR1 is SGHAT and CDR2 is FQNNGV. The CDR3 is made up of 15 amino acids.

There are a few counts of this clonotype. The rearrangement links TRBV5-6 to TRBJ1-1, with D perhaps matching TRBD1 (5 bases). This CDR3 spans 13 amino acids. The germline V gene encodes CDR1 SGHDT and CDR2 YYEEEE. Trimming cost V 1 base and J 5 bases, with 9 bases left between them. CDR3: CASSLLRGTEAFF. CDR3 coding DNA: TGTGCCAGCAGCTTGTTGCGGGGGACTGAAGCTTTCTTT.